This T cell receptor beta chain is from a study of blood T cell repertoires in COVID-19. Clones were read by immunoSEQ multiplex PCR, and TCRdb kept only the in-frame ones, dropping some. The sample lists some 330,000 clones, around 86% occurring once. J gave up 6 bases and V 0 bases, and 3 bases lay outside the gene matches. Germline V gene lookup returns CDR1 SGDLS and CDR2 YYNGEE. This CDR3 has 14 amino acids. The gene calls are TRBV9 and TRBJ2-1, with TRBD2 matching 7 bases. The sequence derives from a woman aged 50 to 60 who had recovered from COVID-19. Input material: PBMCs or T cells enriched from blood (not recorded which). The CDR3 DNA is TGTGCCAGCAGCGTAGCGGGGGGTTTCAATGAGCAGTTCTTC. The encoded protein is CASSVAGGFNEQFF.